The 30 T cell receptor beta chains given below trace back to one sample, sequenced in a study of T cell repertoires in breast cancer. Primers covering all TCR V genes were used in emulsion RT-PCR on CD8+ T cells. A second nested PCR with blocking oligonucleotides suppressed unpaired genes. TCRdb analysed the emulsion pairing reads with MiXCR anew, one entry per CDR3 protein. The sample has tens of thousands of distinct CDR3 sequences; 45% are singletons. Sample: CD8+ T cells. Receptors were obtained from a pool of human donors with breast cancer or a healthy control (not recorded which).

The genes are TRBV19 and TRBJ2-7; the D is unclear. V gave up 5 bases and J gave up 1 base, with 15 bases separating them. Germline V CDR1 and CDR2: LNHDA, SQIVND (reference sequence). The CDR3 length is 15 residues. The CDR3 protein is CASSRFGGWSYEQYF. In DNA form, the CDR3 reads TGTGCCAGTAGTCGCTTCGGTGGGTGGTCCTACGAGCAGTACTTC.

The chain combines TRBV12-3 or TRBV12-4 with TRBJ2-1; the match to TRBD2 covers 13 bases. The CDR3 runs to 15 residues. Trimming cost V 4 bases and J 10 bases; bases outside gene matches: 7. CDR3 region: CASSSGLAGAGEQFF. In nucleotides, the CDR3 is TGTGCCAGCAGTTCCGGACTAGCGGGAGCGGGGGAGCAGTTCTTC.

This clonotype has only one observation. A much more abundant neighbour one base away suggests this may be a read error. The rearrangement joins TRBV27 to TRBJ1-2, with D unclear. The V gene's germline CDR1 is MNHEY and CDR2 SMNVEV (reference sequence). This CDR3 spans 12 amino acids. V dropped 2 bases and J dropped 7 bases, with 8 bases sitting between them. CDR3 loop: CASSLKGSGYTF. Written as DNA, the CDR3 is TGTGCCAGCAGTTTAAAGGGAAGTGGCTACACCTTC.

The chain is built from TRBV2 and TRBJ2-4; 9 bases agree with TRBD1. The J segment lost 13 bases and the V segment lost 6 bases, leaving 16 bases of the junction unmatched. This CDR3 has 15 amino acids. Germline values: CDR1 SNHLY, CDR2 FYNNEI. The CDR3 protein is CASRETDRGGVGQYF. The DNA of the CDR3 is TGTGCCAGCAGAGAGACGGACAGGGGTGGCGTAGGACAGTACTTC.

This clonotype has only a few counts. V usage is TRBV5-8 and J usage is TRBJ1-1, with a weak D call TRBD1 (6 bases). This CDR3 contains 16 residues. CDR1 is SGHTS, CDR2 YDEGEE, per germline. V was clipped by 4 bases and J by 0 bases, with 16 bases between them. CDR3 nucleotides: TGTGCCAGCAGCCAGTACTCGGGACACCTGAACACTGAAGCTTTCTTT. Translation: CASSQYSGHLNTEAFF.

The chain joins TRBV30 to TRBJ1-2, with a tentative D call TRBD1 (6 bases). V was pared by 3 bases and J by 5 bases, with 13 bases between. The CDR3 sequence is 13 residues long. Germline CDR1 and CDR2: GTSNPN and SVGIG (reference sequence). The CDR3 DNA is TGTGCCTGGAGCCCCGGACAGAGTTATGGCTACACCTTC. This sequence encodes CAWSPGQSYGYTF.

V is TRBV12-3 or TRBV12-4 and J is TRBJ2-1; D uncertain. The CDR3 has 13 residues. Trimming left V 6 bases short and J 10 bases short, with 16 bases between. The DNA of the CDR3 is TGTGCCAGCAGGTCCCAGAGGTCGGGCGAGCAGTTCTTC. Translation gives CASRSQRSGEQFF.

This chain joins TRBV28 and TRBJ1-4; D is undetermined. This CDR3 has 11 amino acids. Per the germline V gene, CDR1 is MDHEN and CDR2 is SYDVKM. V was pared by 3 bases and J by 4 bases, with 0 bases between. Here the CDR3 DNA reads TGTGCCAGCAGTTTTAATGAAAAACTGTTTTTT. It yields the protein CASSFNEKLFF.

The genes are TRBV20-1 and TRBJ1-1; TRBD1 matches 7 bases. The trim removed 4 bases at V and 10 bases at J, leaving 12 bases unmatched. Germline CDR1 DFQATT, CDR2 SNEGSKA (reference sequence). CDR3 size: 13 residues. CDR3 protein: CSAIVVGDSPAFF. As DNA, the CDR3 is TGCAGTGCTATAGTAGTGGGGGACAGCCCAGCTTTCTTT.

The CDR3 DNA sequence: TGTGCCAGCAGCTTGCGGGTGGACTATGGCTACACCTTC. It specifies CASSLRVDYGYTF. The V gene is TRBV5-4, the J gene TRBJ1-2; D is ambiguous. V lost 1 base and J 3 bases, leaving 7 bases between the germline ends. Germline V gene sequence: CDR1 SGHNT, CDR2 YYREEE (reference sequence). This CDR3 has 13 residues. Complete variable domain (other parts from reference TRBV5-4 and TRBJ1-2): ETGVTQSPTHLIKTRGQQVTLRCSSQSGHNTVSWYQQALGQGPQFIFQYYREEENGRGNFPPRFSGLQFPNYSSELNVNALELDDSALYLCASSLRVDYGYTFGSGTRLTVV.

This clonotype was picked up many times. This chain connects TRBV7-2 to TRBJ2-3; no firm D call. The CDR3 length is 14 residues. Trimming took 1 base from V and 2 from J, leaving 7 bases between them. Looked up from germline, CDR1 is SGHTA and CDR2 is FQGNSA. CDR3 sequence (DNA): TGTGCCAGCAGCTTAGTGGGGTACACAGATACGCAGTATTTT. Its protein product is CASSLVGYTDTQYF.

As concerns this clonotype: This sequence may be a read error, since a much larger clone differs from it by one base. The gene calls are TRBV20-1 and TRBJ2-1; 9 bases match TRBD2. The germline V gene encodes CDR1 DFQATT and CDR2 SNEGSKA (reference sequence). CDR3 length equals 16 residues. CDR3 region: CSAVSSGGSSHNEQFF. CDR3 nucleotide sequence: TGCAGTGCTGTCTCCAGCGGGGGGAGCTCCCACAATGAGCAGTTCTTC.

J is TRBJ2-5 and V is TRBV20-1, with 9 bases fitting TRBD2. Trimming took 6 bases from V and 2 from J; bases not matched to a gene: 7. Germline V gene sequence: CDR1 DFQATT, CDR2 SNEGSKA (reference sequence). CDR3 length equals 14 residues. CDR3 sequence reads: CSAKGLAYQETQYF. CDR3 coding DNA: TGCAGTGCAAAGGGACTAGCATATCAAGAGACCCAGTACTTC.

Only one count was recorded for this clonotype. The rearrangement uses TRBV7-3 and TRBJ1-4; D not resolved. Germline V gene sequence: CDR1 SGHTA, CDR2 FQGTGA. Trimming cost V 5 bases and J 5 bases, with 12 bases left between them. The CDR3 length is 14 residues. The CDR3 sequence: CASSVGPLNEKLFF. The CDR3 DNA sequence: TGTGCCAGCAGCGTAGGGCCTCTCAATGAAAAACTGTTTTTT. Full variable domain (missing parts from reference TRBV7-3 and TRBJ1-4): GAGVSQTPSNKVTEKGKYVELRCDPISGHTALYWYRQSLGQGPEFLIYFQGTGAADDSGLPNDRFFAVRPEGSVSTLKIQRTERGDSAVYLCASSVGPLNEKLFFGSGTQLSVL.

The chain uses TRBV7-6 and TRBJ1-5, with TRBD1 matching over 9 bases. Germline V gene data show CDR1 as SGHVS and CDR2 as FNYEAQ. The ends lost 3 bases at V and 4 bases at J; junction bases unmatched: 4. The CDR3 runs to 15 residues. The CDR3 nucleotides are TGTGCCAGCAGCTTGGGACAGGGCATAAATCAGCCCCAGCATTTT. It yields the protein CASSLGQGINQPQHF.

The CDR3 DNA is TGTGCCAGCAGTGTCAAGCCTGGAGGGACAAATCAGCCCCAGCATTTT. This codes for CASSVKPGGTNQPQHF. The rearrangement uses TRBV2 and TRBJ1-5; D possibly corresponds to TRBD1 (6 bases). The CDR3 extends over 16 amino acids. V was clipped by 4 bases and J by 4 bases, with 17 bases between them. The germline CDR1 and CDR2 sequences are SNHLY and FYNNEI.

The sample holds one count of this clonotype. The gene calls are TRBV20-1 and TRBJ1-2; TRBD1 matches at 10 bases. The length of the CDR3 is 16 residues. The germline CDR1 and CDR2 sequences are DFQATT and SNEGSKA (reference sequence). Trimming at V came to 0 bases and at J to 1 base, leaving 5 bases not matched to a gene. The CDR3 sequence is CSARDRGTGVNYGYTF. DNA for the CDR3: TGCAGTGCTAGAGATCGCGGGACAGGGGTTAACTATGGCTACACCTTC.

The chain is built from TRBV15 and TRBJ1-2; D unclear. Germline-derived CDR1 and CDR2 are LNHNV and YYDKDF (reference sequence). The ends were cut back, 0 bases at V and 1 base at J, with 12 bases in the middle. The CDR3 is 16 amino acids. For the CDR3, the DNA is TGTGCCACCAGCAGAGATTTAACAGACGTTAACTATGGCTACACCTTC. Its translation: CATSRDLTDVNYGYTF.

This clonotype was observed a handful of times. The chain uses TRBV5-1 and TRBJ1-2, with TRBD1 matching over 9 bases. CDR1 is SGHRS, CDR2 YFSETQ, per germline. After removal of 4 bases from V and 8 bases from J, the junction contained 6 bases not matched to a gene. The CDR3 length is 13 residues. In nucleotides, the CDR3 is TGCGCCAGCAGCCATCAGACAGGGGGAGGCTACACCTTC. Translation gives CASSHQTGGGYTF.

This clonotype was recorded at least ten times. CDR3 loop: CATSSRAGGGNTGELFF. The CDR3, as DNA: TGTGCCACCAGCAGCCGAGCGGGAGGGGGAAACACCGGGGAGCTGTTTTTT. The V call is TRBV15, the J call TRBJ2-2; 10 bases align to TRBD2. V lost 3 bases and J lost 2; bases outside the gene matches: 6. Germline V gene lookup returns CDR1 LNHNV and CDR2 YYDKDF (reference sequence). CDR3 length: 17 residues.

V gene TRBV3-1 combines with J gene TRBJ1-1; TRBD1 matches 8 bases. J gave up 0 bases and V 3 bases, and 9 bases lay outside the gene matches. The CDR3 runs to 17 residues. Germline loops: CDR1 LGHDT, CDR2 YNNKEL (reference sequence). The CDR3 reads CASSHATGTGVNTEAFF. As DNA, the CDR3 is TGTGCCAGCAGCCACGCAACCGGGACAGGAGTGAACACTGAAGCTTTCTTT.

This clonotype was counted between two and nine times. This chain links TRBV15 with TRBJ1-4; 10 positions match TRBD1. CDR3 length: 15 residues. CDR1 is LNHNV, CDR2 YYDKDF, per germline (reference sequence). With V trimmed by 5 bases and J by 8 bases, 8 bases remained unmatched. The CDR3 loop is CATSSRQGAGEKLFF. CDR3 nucleotides: TGTGCCACCAGCTCGCGACAGGGGGCGGGAGAAAAACTGTTTTTT.

J is TRBJ1-1 and V is TRBV20-1; 7 bases align to TRBD1. This CDR3 is built from 16 residues. Germline V gene data show CDR1 as DFQATT and CDR2 as SNEGSKA (reference sequence). V shed 6 bases, J shed 3 bases, and the junction held 16 bases outside the gene matches. CDR3 sequence: CSAPNPETGEDTEAFF. Written as DNA, the CDR3 is TGCAGTGCCCCCAACCCGGAAACAGGGGAAGACACTGAAGCTTTCTTT.

This clonotype was detected a few times. This chain links TRBV5-1 with TRBJ1-1; D is possibly TRBD1 (5 bases). Trimming took off 1 base at V and 0 bases at J, with 10 bases between the two ends. The CDR3 spans 15 residues. In germline, CDR1 is SGHRS, CDR2 YFSETQ. The CDR3 loop is CASSLLTDMNTEAFF. CDR3 sequence (DNA): TGCGCCAGCAGCTTGTTGACAGACATGAACACTGAAGCTTTCTTT.

The chain is built from TRBV19 and TRBJ1-1; D is ambiguous. V was trimmed by 8 bases and J by 6 bases, leaving 10 bases between them. The CDR3 contains 11 residues. The germline CDR1 and CDR2 sequences are LNHDA and SQIVND (reference sequence). This CDR3 is CASGSRAEAFF. The CDR3 nucleotides read TGTGCCAGTGGATCTAGGGCTGAAGCTTTCTTT.

In its sample, this clonotype was seen a few times. The gene calls are TRBV20-1 and TRBJ1-4, with D possibly being TRBD1 (5 bases). Trimming stripped 6 bases from V and 4 bases from J, with 15 bases between. In germline, CDR1 is DFQATT, CDR2 SNEGSKA (reference sequence). This CDR3 comprises 14 residues. DNA for the CDR3: TGCAGTGCCTCCCGGTCGACAGTTAATGAAAAACTGTTTTTT. The encoded protein is CSASRSTVNEKLFF.

The V and J genes are TRBV20-1 and TRBJ2-3; D perhaps matches TRBD1 (5 bases). Germline lookup yields CDR1 DFQATT and CDR2 SNEGSKA (reference sequence). This CDR3 comprises 14 residues. With 5 bases removed from V and 0 bases from J, the gap between germline ends came to 12 bases. CDR3 nucleotides: TGCAGTGCTCGACAGACAGCTAGCACAGATACGCAGTATTTT. Translating it yields CSARQTASTDTQYF.

The chain is built from TRBV7-9 and TRBJ2-1; 11 bases agree with TRBD2. The germline V gene has CDR1 SEHNR and CDR2 FQNEAQ (reference sequence). This CDR3 is 15 amino acids long. The V gene end was trimmed by 5 bases and the J gene end by 9 bases; junction bases not matched to a gene: 9. The CDR3 DNA follows: TGTGCCAGCAGCCAACTAGCGGGAGCGCTGGGTGAGCAGTTCTTC. Translating gives CASSQLAGALGEQFF.

The V and J genes are TRBV6-2 or TRBV6-3 and TRBJ2-7; 7 bases line up with TRBD2. Losses at the gene ends were 6 bases for V and 3 bases for J; bases not matched to a gene: 5. Germline CDR1 is MNHEY and CDR2 is SVGEGT. The CDR3 covers 13 residues. CDR3 protein: CASRRGMIYEQYF. The CDR3 coding sequence is TGTGCCAGCAGGCGGGGGATGATCTACGAGCAGTACTTC.

In this sample, this clonotype turned up many times. The chain employs TRBV3-1 and TRBJ2-5; TRBD1 aligns across 12 bases. Unmatched junction bases numbered 3, after V lost 4 bases and J lost 9 bases. This CDR3 spans 13 amino acids. Per the germline V gene, CDR1 is LGHDT and CDR2 is YNNKEL (reference sequence). The CDR3: CASSRGTGGAQYF. The CDR3 nucleotides are TGTGCCAGCAGCCGCGGGACAGGGGGCGCCCAGTACTTC.